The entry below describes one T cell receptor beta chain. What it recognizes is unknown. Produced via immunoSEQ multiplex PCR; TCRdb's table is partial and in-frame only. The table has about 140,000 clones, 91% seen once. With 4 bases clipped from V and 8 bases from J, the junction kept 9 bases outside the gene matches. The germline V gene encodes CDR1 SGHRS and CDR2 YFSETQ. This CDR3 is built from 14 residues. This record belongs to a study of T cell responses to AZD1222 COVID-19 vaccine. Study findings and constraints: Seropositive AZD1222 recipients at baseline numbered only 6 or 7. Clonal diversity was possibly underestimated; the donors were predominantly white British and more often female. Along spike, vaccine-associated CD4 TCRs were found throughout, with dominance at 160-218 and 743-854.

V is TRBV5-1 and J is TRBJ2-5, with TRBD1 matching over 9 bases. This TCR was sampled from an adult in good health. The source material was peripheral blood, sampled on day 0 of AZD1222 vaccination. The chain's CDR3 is CASSNRDRVTTQYF. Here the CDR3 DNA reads TGCGCCAGCAGCAACCGGGACAGGGTGACAACCCAGTACTTC.